The 6 T cell receptor beta chains below come from one sample, sequenced in a study of identical twins. TCRdb reprocessed the 5' RACE reads with MiXCR, giving one entry per CDR3 protein. The sample consists of roughly 700,000 distinct CDR3 sequences, over 8.5% of them appearing once. The same sample was also studied in work on yellow fever vaccine responses in identical twins.

The sequencing sample was made of PBMCs. The receptors were sampled from a young woman in good health.

This clonotype was seen more than once but under ten times. The chain carries TRBV4-3 and TRBJ2-7; 10 bases agree with TRBD2. CDR3 size: 16 residues. Trimming took 0 bases from V and 4 from J; bases not matched to a gene: 6. Germline CDR1 reads LGHNA; CDR2 reads YSLEER. The chain's CDR3 is CASSQDSSGSWYEQYF. CDR3 in DNA: TGCGCCAGCAGCCAAGATTCTAGCGGGAGTTGGTACGAGCAGTACTTC.

The sample holds a few counts of this clonotype. The V gene is TRBV12-3 or TRBV12-4, the J gene TRBJ1-5; D is ambiguous. The CDR3 totals 14 residues. V was pared by 3 bases and J by 3 bases, with 9 bases between. CDR3 in DNA: TGTGCCAGCAGTTTTTTCGCATCCAATCAGCCCCAGCATTTT. This sequence encodes CASSFFASNQPQHF.

This clonotype was recorded a few times. The genes are TRBV30 and TRBJ1-6, with D tentatively TRBD1 (5 bases). Trimming stripped 3 bases from V and 7 bases from J, with 16 bases between. The CDR3 runs to 15 residues. Germline CDR1 is GTSNPN and CDR2 is SVGIG (reference sequence). The CDR3 protein is CAWSLQQAPNSPLHF. For the CDR3, the DNA is TGTGCCTGGAGCCTACAACAGGCTCCAAATTCACCCCTCCACTTT.

This clonotype was seen only a few times. The J gene is TRBJ2-2, the V gene TRBV3-1, with D unresolved. V lost 4 bases and J lost 0, with 15 bases in between. Germline V gene data show CDR1 as LGHDT and CDR2 as YNNKEL (reference sequence). The length of the CDR3 is 17 residues. This chain's CDR3 is CASSPPRVGTNTGELFF. In nucleotides, the CDR3 is TGTGCCAGCAGCCCTCCTCGTGTGGGGACGAACACCGGGGAGCTGTTTTTT.

This clonotype has at least ten counts. The genes are TRBV5-1 and TRBJ2-1; the match to TRBD2 covers 9 bases. This CDR3 comprises 16 residues. Germline CDR1 reads SGHRS; CDR2 reads YFSETQ. The junction had 5 bases not matched to a gene; V was cut back by 4 bases and J by 0 bases. The CDR3 DNA reads TGCGCCAGCAGCCCCCTGACTAGCGGCTCCTACAATGAGCAGTTCTTC. Its protein is CASSPLTSGSYNEQFF.

This clonotype was seen at least ten times. The gene calls are TRBV6-2 or TRBV6-3 and TRBJ2-7, with a possible D match to TRBD2 (6 bases). Germline lookup yields CDR1 MNHEY and CDR2 SVGEGT. Trimming took 6 bases from V and 1 from J, leaving 16 bases between them. The CDR3 extends over 15 amino acids. CDR3 in DNA: TGTGCCAGCAGGGGCCGGGACTTGCCTTCCTACGAGCAGTACTTC. This translates into CASRGRDLPSYEQYF.